This TCR beta chain emerged from a study of PD-L1 blockade in urothelial cancer. Sequenced by immunoSEQ multiplex PCR; TCRdb stores in-frame clones only, minus some. The sample carries some 40,000 clones, 70% to 90% recorded once. Described time point: pretreatment peripheral blood. Germline CDR1 reads MDHEN; CDR2 reads SYDVKM. This CDR3 region has 13 residues. Trimming cost V 8 bases and J 5 bases; bases outside gene matches: 7. This sample comprised PBMCs, obtained around atezolizumab (anti-PD-L1) treatment. V is TRBV28 and J is TRBJ2-3; 7 nucleotides agree with TRBD2. The source of this sequence is a donor at least 40 years old with urothelial cancer. Here the CDR3 reads CASGGGLGDTQYF. Written as DNA, the CDR3 is TGTGCCAGCGGGGGGGGTCTAGGAGATACGCAGTATTTT. The entire variable domain, with the rest obtained from reference TRBV28 and TRBJ2-3, is as follows: DVKVTQSSRYLVKRTGEKVFLECVQDMDHENMFWYRQDPGLGLRLIYFSYDVKMKEKGDIPEGYSVSREKKERFSLILESASTNQTSMYLCASGGGLGDTQYFGPGTRLTVL.